This T cell receptor beta chain was obtained from a study of T cell responses to AZD1222 COVID-19 vaccine. Study-wide findings and caveats: Sampled repertoires all dated from after the peak T cell response. Of spike-specific TCRs, nearly half reportedly target regions left unmutated in variants.

About this clone itself: Its target is not known.

Using immunoSEQ multiplex PCR, the repertoire was profiled, and TCRdb retains in-frame clones only, with some absent. The table has 98,000 or so clones, approximately 84% seen once; the top ten hold 14%. CDR1 and CDR2 from the germline V gene are LGHDT and YNNKEL (reference sequence). This CDR3 is 14 amino acids long. The junction had 3 bases not matched to a gene; V was cut back by 5 bases and J by 2 bases. Sequences were derived from peripheral blood, sampled 28 days after the second AZD1222 dose. The sequence derives from an adult who received the AZD1222 COVID-19 vaccine. The V gene is TRBV3-1 (or the pseudogene TRBV3-2), the J gene TRBJ2-7; 10 bases agree with TRBD1. CDR3 residues: CASSDGTGAYEQYF. CDR3 nucleotide sequence: TGTGCCAGCAGCGACGGGACAGGGGCCTACGAGCAGTACTTC.